This T cell receptor (beta chain) was captured in a study of long-term antiretroviral therapy in people with HIV. As for the study in general: The earliest samples predate the 2015 immediate-ART recommendation by about a decade. Study observations and caveats: HIV repertoires had narrower CDR3 length ranges than controls.

They ran version v3.0 of the immunoSEQ assay at survey level. Samples were sequenced targeting about 35,000-55,000 T-cell genomes each. Profiling relied on immunoSEQ multiplex PCR, and the TCRdb table lists in-frame clones only, not all of them. The data show more than 15,000 clones, over 75% seen once. Ahead of DNA extraction, samples held roughly 1-11 million cryopreserved PBMC each. After removal of 4 bases from V and 4 bases from J, the junction contained 13 bases not matched to a gene. CDR3 length equals 17 residues. Germline loops: CDR1 SGHDT, CDR2 YYEEEE. About this clone: Its matching antigen is unknown.

The receptor was isolated from a young man with HIV. The V call is TRBV5-6, the J call TRBJ2-5, with TRBD2 matching over 10 bases. The sequencing used unsorted PBMCs, collected 0.3 years after starting antiretroviral therapy. Written as DNA, the CDR3 is TGTGCCAGCAGCCAACCCAAAAGCGGGGGGGCGATAGAGACCCAGTACTTC. Protein product: CASSQPKSGGAIETQYF. The variable domain in full, completed from reference TRBV5-6 and TRBJ2-5, reads DAGVTQSPTHLIKTRGQQVTLRCSPKSGHDTVSWYQQALGQGPQFIFQYYEEEERQRGNFPDRFSGHQFPNYSSELNVNALLLGDSALYLCASSQPKSGGAIETQYFGPGTRLLVL.